This TCR beta chain was found in a study of control samples from healthy donors and cancer patients. Using immunoSEQ multiplex PCR, the repertoire was profiled, and TCRdb retains in-frame clones only, with some absent. The sample comprises roughly 100,000 clones, about 89% of which are singletons, and 15% to 20% rests with the top ten. The source is a man aged 55 to 70 with lung cancer. Sequencing was performed on PBMCs.

DNA for the CDR3: TGTGCCAGCAGTGAATGGGGGACTCTGGGCAATGAGCAGTTCTTC. This sequence encodes CASSEWGTLGNEQFF. The genes are TRBV6-1 and TRBJ2-1; D is perhaps TRBD2 (6 bases). Germline CDR1 is MNHNS and CDR2 is SASEGT. CDR3 length: 15 amino acids. Trimming took off 2 bases at V and 6 bases at J, with 14 bases between the two ends.